The 32 T cell receptor beta chains below were found in one sample sequenced in a study of T cells in Graves' hyperthyroidism and ophthalmopathy (dated by TCRdb to between 2018 and 2021). Library construction relied on multiplex PCR. The sequencer was an Illumina HiSeq 2000. Amplification of TCR beta CDR3 regions was carried out from RNA transcripts. The TCR CDR3 was subjected to a first round of RT-PCR using the HTBI primer set and the Qiagen OneStep RT-PCR kit. TCRdb reran the public reads through fastp at Q25 and MiXCR, keeping productive beta chains. Each entry is one CDR3 protein sequence, shown with its most common DNA and genes. The sample table holds about 270,000 distinct CDR3 sequences, of which roughly 22% were seen once. The ten top clones hold around two thirds of the sample. Specimen: blood. Receptor source: a man aged 30 to 39 with Graves' ophthalmopathy.

This clonotype showed up just a few times. V and J are TRBV3-1 and TRBJ2-2, with D tentatively TRBD1 (5 bases). Trimming pared 1 base from V and 6 bases from J, leaving 12 bases between. Germline CDR1 reads LGHDT; CDR2 reads YNNKEL (reference sequence). This CDR3 is 15 amino acids long. The CDR3 DNA reads TGTGCCAGCAGCCAAGGGCGACGACAGTCCGGGGAGCTGTTTTTT. Amino acids: CASSQGRRQSGELFF.

This clonotype has just a few counts. V is TRBV18 and J is TRBJ2-2; 8 bases are shared with TRBD2. The length of the CDR3 is 15 residues. Trimming cost V 6 bases and J 10 bases; bases outside gene matches: 13. Germline V gives CDR1 KGHSH, CDR2 LQKENI. The CDR3 loop is CASSKSWTSFEELFF. The CDR3 DNA reads TGTGCCAGCTCGAAATCGTGGACTAGCTTCGAGGAGCTGTTTTTT.

This clonotype occurred many times. The chain recombines TRBV11-2 with TRBJ2-1, with 9 positions matching TRBD2. J was trimmed by 9 bases and V by 0 bases; bases with no gene match: 9. The CDR3 covers 16 residues. From germline, CDR1 is SGHAT and CDR2 FQNNGV. The CDR3 coding sequence is TGTGCCAGCAGCTTAGATTTTAGCGGGAGCGAGAGTGAGCAGTTCTTC. The encoded protein is CASSLDFSGSESEQFF.

The sample holds a few counts of this clonotype. The genes are TRBV2 and TRBJ1-2, with D perhaps matching TRBD1 (6 bases). Trimming stripped 6 bases from V and 3 bases from J, with 14 bases between. The CDR3 sequence is 14 residues long. Germline V gene lookup returns CDR1 SNHLY and CDR2 FYNNEI. Here the CDR3 DNA reads TGTGCCAGCAGCGCCCCAGGGGCGGACTATGGCTACACCTTC. Encoded protein: CASSAPGADYGYTF.

In this sample, this clonotype turned up a few times. The V call is TRBV10-2, the J call TRBJ2-1; 11 positions agree with TRBD2. The CDR3 length is 19 residues. Germline trimming cut 7 bases from V and 5 bases from J; bases unmatched to any gene: 19. CDR1 and CDR2 from the germline V gene are WSHSY and SAAADI. CDR3 sequence reads: CASNQWGVTSGSGNNEQFF. The CDR3 nucleotides are TGCGCCAGCAACCAGTGGGGGGTCACTAGCGGGAGTGGAAACAATGAGCAGTTCTTC.

V usage is TRBV6-5 and J usage is TRBJ1-5; D perhaps matches TRBD1 (6 bases). Per germline, CDR1 MNHEY and CDR2 SVGAGI. The CDR3 has 16 residues. Between the trimmed V and J ends, which lost 0 bases and 0 bases, there was a span of 9 bases. The CDR3 loop reads CASSYSTGYSNQPQHF. CDR3 sequence (DNA): TGTGCCAGCAGTTACTCTACAGGGTATAGCAATCAGCCCCAGCATTTT.

The chain uses TRBV28 and TRBJ1-2; D unclear. V was clipped by 1 base and J by 8 bases, with 17 bases between them. CDR3 length equals 15 residues. Looked up from germline, CDR1 is MDHEN and CDR2 is SYDVKM. This CDR3 reads CASSLSPTVMGGYTF. CDR3 sequence (DNA): TGTGCCAGCAGTTTATCCCCTACAGTGATGGGAGGCTACACCTTC.

This clonotype has only a few counts. This chain links TRBV6-5 with TRBJ2-3; D is uncertain. The germline CDR1 and CDR2 sequences are MNHEY and SVGAGI. The CDR3 contains 14 residues. Deletions cut 4 bases from V and 0 bases from J, with 8 bases between. CDR3 DNA sequence: TGTGCCAGCAGTTCCATTCGAAGCACAGATACGCAGTATTTT. This translates into CASSSIRSTDTQYF.

This clonotype was recorded at least ten times. This rearrangement joins TRBV7-9 to TRBJ1-2; D not certain. Germline-derived CDR1 and CDR2 are SEHNR and FQNEAQ (reference sequence). The CDR3 spans 14 residues. Deletions cut 5 bases from V and 0 bases from J, with 10 bases between. CDR3 sequence: CASSPGETNYGYTF. For the CDR3, the DNA is TGTGCCAGCAGCCCAGGAGAGACTAACTATGGCTACACCTTC.

This chain links TRBV29-1 with TRBJ1-1, with 8 bases matching TRBD1. CDR1 and CDR2 (germline): SQVTM, ANQGSEA. The CDR3 consists of 13 residues. The trim removed 7 bases at V and 4 bases at J, leaving 8 bases unmatched. DNA for the CDR3: TGCAGCGCTATGGACAGGGTTGGCACTGAAGCTTTCTTT. This sequence encodes CSAMDRVGTEAFF.

J is TRBJ2-7 and V is TRBV7-2, with 11 bases fitting TRBD2. This CDR3 spans 18 amino acids. J lost 2 bases, V lost 7 bases, and 16 bases had no gene match. Germline V gene data show CDR1 as SGHTA and CDR2 as FQGNSA. The CDR3 coding sequence is TGTGCCAGCACTCTTGAGGATCCGGGACTAGCGGACACCTACGAGCAGTACTTC. Translated, it gives CASTLEDPGLADTYEQYF. Filled out from reference TRBV7-2 and TRBJ2-7, the complete variable domain reads GAGVSQSPSNKVTEKGKDVELRCDPISGHTALYWYRQSLGQGLEFLIYFQGNSAPDKSGLPSDRFSAERTGGSVSTLTIQRTQQEDSAVYLCASTLEDPGLADTYEQYFGPGTRLTVT.

The rearrangement joins TRBV7-9 to TRBJ2-7; D gene uncertain. The CDR3 consists of 14 residues. V lost 5 bases, J lost 6 bases, and 17 bases lay in between. Germline V gene data show CDR1 as SEHNR and CDR2 as FQNEAQ (reference sequence). The CDR3 nucleotides read TGTGCCAGCAGCCAAAGCGCCTCTGGTCCCGAGCAGTACTTC. This encodes CASSQSASGPEQYF.

This clonotype came up a few times. V gene TRBV12-3 or TRBV12-4 combines with J gene TRBJ2-7; no definite D call. This CDR3 comprises 12 residues. Trimming took 3 bases from V and 7 from J, leaving 10 bases between them. Here the CDR3 DNA reads TGTGCCAGCAGTTTGTTTCCGCGGGAGCAGTACTTC. It yields the protein CASSLFPREQYF.

The chain employs TRBV12-3 or TRBV12-4 and TRBJ2-5; TRBD2 matches 8 bases. This CDR3 is built from 17 residues. With 6 bases clipped from V and 5 bases from J, the junction kept 17 bases outside the gene matches. The DNA of the CDR3 is TGTGCCAGCAGCCGTAGACTCTCCGGGACTAGAATGGAGACCCAGTACTTC. Its protein is CASSRRLSGTRMETQYF.

In this sample, this clonotype turned up a few times. The chain recombines TRBV28 with TRBJ1-2, with 9 bases lining up with TRBD1. The CDR3 is made up of 15 amino acids. CDR1 and CDR2 from the germline V gene are MDHEN and SYDVKM. Trimming removed 3 bases from V and 8 bases from J; junction bases left unmatched: 10. The CDR3 DNA reads as TGTGCCAGCAGTTTCCGAGGGACAGGGCGATTCGGCTACACCTTC. It codes for CASSFRGTGRFGYTF.

V gene TRBV6-6 combines with J gene TRBJ2-1; TRBD1 might be the D (5 bases). V was clipped by 2 bases and J by 7 bases, with 18 bases between them. This CDR3 comprises 16 residues. The germline V gene encodes CDR1 MNHNY and CDR2 SVGAGI (reference sequence). CDR3 in amino acids: CASSYQGATKRNEQFF. CDR3 nucleotide sequence: TGTGCCAGCAGTTACCAAGGGGCAACCAAAAGGAATGAGCAGTTCTTC.

Ten or more counts support this clonotype. V is TRBV2 and J is TRBJ2-3; 9 nucleotides match TRBD2. V lost 4 bases and J lost 6; bases outside the gene matches: 2. Per the germline V gene, CDR1 is SNHLY and CDR2 is FYNNEI. The CDR3 is made up of 13 amino acids. CDR3 DNA sequence: TGTGCCAGCAGTGGGACTAGCGAGGATACGCAGTATTTT. Its protein product is CASSGTSEDTQYF. The full variable domain, with the rest looked up from reference TRBV2 and TRBJ2-3, is EPEVTQTPSHQVTQMGQEVILRCVPISNHLYFYWYRQILGQKVEFLVSFYNNEISEKSEIFDDQFSVERPDGSNFTLKIRSTKLEDSAMYFCASSGTSEDTQYFGPGTRLTVL.

Many counts were recorded for this clonotype. The chain employs TRBV2 and TRBJ1-4, with D maybe TRBD1 (5 bases). Germline values: CDR1 SNHLY, CDR2 FYNNEI. The CDR3 is 15 residues long. The germline V and J ends were trimmed by 6 bases and 3 bases, with 14 bases remaining between them. The CDR3 sequence is CASRSQGGANEKLFF. As DNA, the CDR3 is TGTGCCAGCAGATCCCAGGGAGGGGCTAATGAAAAACTGTTTTTT.

This clonotype was observed at least ten times. The chain has TRBV6-2 or TRBV6-3 and TRBJ2-3; 8 nucleotides match TRBD1. V dropped 0 bases and J dropped 2; count of bases not matched to a gene: 10. The CDR3 length is 18 residues. Germline CDR1 reads MNHEY; CDR2 reads SVGEGT. CDR3 residues: CASSYSGQVLMFTDTQYF. CDR3 bases: TGTGCCAGCAGTTACTCGGGACAGGTTTTGATGTTCACAGATACGCAGTATTTT.

Note on this clonotype: A much larger clone differs from this one at a single base, so this may be a read error. This chain joins TRBV2 and TRBJ2-3, with 7 bases matching TRBD2. The V gene's germline CDR1 is SNHLY and CDR2 FYNNEI. This CDR3 is 16 amino acids long. After removal of 2 bases from V and 5 bases from J, the junction contained 10 bases not matched to a gene. The CDR3, as DNA: TGTGCCAGCAGTGAAAGGGCTAGCGGCTTGGGAGATACGCAGTATTTT. It encodes CASSERASGLGDTQYF.

This clonotype was counted only a few times. V and J are TRBV11-2 and TRBJ2-6; either TRBD1 or TRBD2 may fit D (5 bases each). V shed 8 bases and J shed 0 bases, with 11 bases lying between them. CDR1 SGHAT and CDR2 FQNNGV come from the germline V gene. The CDR3 is 15 residues long. CDR3 sequence: CASDTGLSGANVLTF. CDR3 in DNA: TGTGCCAGCGACACGGGGCTCTCTGGGGCCAACGTCCTGACTTTC.

This clonotype was picked up many times. The J gene is TRBJ1-5, the V gene TRBV28; 8 bases align to TRBD1. Trimming at V came to 3 bases and at J to 3 bases, leaving 4 bases not matched to a gene. The CDR3 is 15 residues long. Germline V gene lookup returns CDR1 MDHEN and CDR2 SYDVKM. CDR3 protein: CASSFDRGINQPQHF. The CDR3 nucleotides read TGTGCCAGCAGTTTCGACAGGGGTATCAATCAGCCCCAGCATTTT.

Details on this clonotype: This may come from a read error, since a much larger clone is one base off. Given the absence of the conserved phenylalanine or tryptophan at the CDR3 end, a read error is likely. The chain uses TRBV12-3 or TRBV12-4 and TRBJ1-1, with D perhaps matching TRBD1 (5 bases). The CDR3 has 13 residues. V lost 6 bases and J 3 bases, leaving 11 bases between the germline ends. CDR3: CASRLQGYTEAFS. CDR3 in DNA: TGTGCCAGCAGACTCCAGGGATACACTGAAGCTTTCTCT.

This chain joins TRBV6-1 and TRBJ1-1; possible D gene TRBD1, 5 bases. This CDR3 is built from 13 residues. Germline-derived CDR1 and CDR2 are MNHNS and SASEGT. Deletions cut 5 bases from V and 6 bases from J, with 13 bases between. DNA of the CDR3: TGTGCCAGCAGTTGGGACCCGGAGGCTGAAGCTTTCTTT. It specifies CASSWDPEAEAFF.

As DNA, the CDR3 is TGTGCCAGCAGCTTAGATGCGCGGGAGCGTTCTGGGGCCAACGTCCTGACTTTC. This encodes CASSLDARERSGANVLTF. J is TRBJ2-6 and V is TRBV11-1; 7 nucleotides agree with TRBD2. The CDR3 contains 18 residues. Per the germline V gene, CDR1 is SGHAT and CDR2 is FQDESV (reference sequence). V lost 1 base, J lost 1 base, and 7 bases stayed unmatched. The full variable domain, rest sourced from reference TRBV11-1 and TRBJ2-6, is EAEVAQSPRYKITEKSQAVAFWCDPISGHATLYWYRQILGQGPELLVQFQDESVVDDSQLPKDRFSAERLKGVDSTLKIQPAELGDSAMYLCASSLDARERSGANVLTFGAGSRLTVL.

The V and J genes are TRBV2 and TRBJ2-2, with a weak D call TRBD2 (6 bases). The CDR3 covers 14 residues. Germline V gene data show CDR1 as SNHLY and CDR2 as FYNNEI. The V gene lost 8 bases and the J gene lost 2 bases, with 12 bases spanning the gap. The CDR3 protein is CASGLGGNTGELFF. The CDR3 DNA sequence: TGTGCCAGCGGCCTCGGGGGTAACACCGGGGAGCTGTTTTTT.

There are many counts of this clonotype. The chain recombines TRBV5-1 with TRBJ2-1, with 7 bases matching TRBD2. The CDR3 covers 15 residues. V lost 4 bases to trimming and J lost 6 bases; unmatched junction nucleotides: 10. Germline V CDR1 and CDR2: SGHRS, YFSETQ. Here the CDR3 DNA reads TGCGCCAGCAGCCCCAGACTAGCCGACTCCAATGAGCAGTTCTTC. The encoded protein is CASSPRLADSNEQFF.

The chain joins TRBV6-1 to TRBJ2-1, with D perhaps TRBD1 (5 bases). The V end lost 1 base, the J end lost 12 bases, and 10 bases lay between the germline ends. The CDR3 is 12 residues long. Germline lookup yields CDR1 MNHNS and CDR2 SASEGT. CDR3 DNA: TGTGCCAGCAGTGAAGAGGGGTTTGGGCAGTTCTTC. It is translated as CASSEEGFGQFF.

At least ten counts were recorded for this clonotype. This sequence joins TRBV28 and TRBJ2-5, with D unresolved. Germline V lookup: CDR1 MDHEN, CDR2 SYDVKM. The CDR3 sequence is 14 residues long. V was clipped by 9 bases and J by 0 bases, with 14 bases between them. CDR3 nucleotide sequence: TGTGCCAGTACGGAACAGAATCACCAAGAGACCCAGTACTTC. Residues: CASTEQNHQETQYF.

This clonotype was observed at least ten times. The chain carries TRBV20-1 and TRBJ2-5, with D possibly TRBD2 on 6 matching bases. The CDR3 loop spans 12 amino acids. From germline, CDR1 is DFQATT and CDR2 SNEGSKA (reference sequence). V lost 6 bases, J lost 5 bases, and 13 bases lay in between. The DNA for the CDR3 is TGCAGTGCCCGTGGGACTGGGGAGACCCAGTACTTC. Encoded protein: CSARGTGETQYF.

This clonotype occurred a few times. The chain uses TRBV6-1 and TRBJ2-1; 8 bases line up with TRBD1. CDR3 length: 13 residues. The germline V gene has CDR1 MNHNS and CDR2 SASEGT. V was clipped by 4 bases and J by 9 bases; unmatched bases: 5. In DNA form, the CDR3 reads TGTGCCAGCAGTGGACGGACAGGGCTTGAGCAGTTCTTC. This gives the protein CASSGRTGLEQFF.

This clonotype was seen more than once but under ten times. The chain joins TRBV11-1 to TRBJ1-1, with a possible D match to TRBD1 (5 bases). This CDR3 contains 13 residues. The germline V and J ends were trimmed by 6 bases and 3 bases, with 11 bases remaining between them. Germline V CDR1 and CDR2: SGHAT, FQDESV (reference sequence). CDR3: CASSMRGDTEAFF. CDR3 nucleotide sequence: TGTGCCAGCAGTATGAGAGGGGACACTGAAGCTTTCTTT.